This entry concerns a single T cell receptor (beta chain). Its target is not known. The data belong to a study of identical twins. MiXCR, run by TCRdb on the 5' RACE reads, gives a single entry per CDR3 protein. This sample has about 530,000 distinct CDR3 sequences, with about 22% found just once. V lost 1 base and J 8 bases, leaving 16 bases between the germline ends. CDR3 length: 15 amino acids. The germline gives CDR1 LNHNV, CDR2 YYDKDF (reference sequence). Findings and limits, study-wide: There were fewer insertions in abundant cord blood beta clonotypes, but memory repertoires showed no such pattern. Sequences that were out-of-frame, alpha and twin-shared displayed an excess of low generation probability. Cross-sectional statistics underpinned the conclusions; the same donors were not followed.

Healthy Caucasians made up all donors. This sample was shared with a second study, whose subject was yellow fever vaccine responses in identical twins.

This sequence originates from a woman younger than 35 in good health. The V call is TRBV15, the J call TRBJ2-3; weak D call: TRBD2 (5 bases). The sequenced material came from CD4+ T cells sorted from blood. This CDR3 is CATSRGEGIGGTQYF. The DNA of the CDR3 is TGTGCCACCAGCAGAGGCGAGGGAATAGGTGGTACGCAGTATTTT.